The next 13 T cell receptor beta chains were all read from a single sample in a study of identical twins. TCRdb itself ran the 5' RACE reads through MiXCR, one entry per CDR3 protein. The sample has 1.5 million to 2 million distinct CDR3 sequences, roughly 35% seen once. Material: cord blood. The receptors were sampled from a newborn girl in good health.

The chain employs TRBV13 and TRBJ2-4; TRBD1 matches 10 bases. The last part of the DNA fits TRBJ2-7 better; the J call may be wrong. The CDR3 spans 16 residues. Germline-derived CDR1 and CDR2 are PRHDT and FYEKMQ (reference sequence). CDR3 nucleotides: TGTGCCAGCAGAAAAAATTATCGGGACAGGGGCCACGAGCAGTACTTC. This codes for CASRKNYRDRGHEQYF.

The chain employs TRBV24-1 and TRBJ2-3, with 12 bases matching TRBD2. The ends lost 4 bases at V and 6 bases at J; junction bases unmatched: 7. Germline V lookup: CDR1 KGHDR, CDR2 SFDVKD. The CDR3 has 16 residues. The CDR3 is CATSEPGLAGTDTQYF. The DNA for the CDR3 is TGTGCCACCAGTGAACCCGGACTAGCGGGGACCGATACGCAGTATTTT.

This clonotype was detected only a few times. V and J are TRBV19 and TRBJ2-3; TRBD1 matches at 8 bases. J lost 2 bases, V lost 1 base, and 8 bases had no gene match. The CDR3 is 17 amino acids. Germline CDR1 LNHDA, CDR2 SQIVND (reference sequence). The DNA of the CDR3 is TGTGCCAGTAGTATAGCCCCCGGGACAGGAGCCACAGATACGCAGTATTTT. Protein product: CASSIAPGTGATDTQYF. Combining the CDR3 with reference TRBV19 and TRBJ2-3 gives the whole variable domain DGGITQSPKYLFRKEGQNVTLSCEQNLNHDAMYWYRQDPGQGLRLIYYSQIVNDFQKGDIAEGYSVSREKKESFPLTVTSAQKNPTAFYLCASSIAPGTGATDTQYFGPGTRLTVL.

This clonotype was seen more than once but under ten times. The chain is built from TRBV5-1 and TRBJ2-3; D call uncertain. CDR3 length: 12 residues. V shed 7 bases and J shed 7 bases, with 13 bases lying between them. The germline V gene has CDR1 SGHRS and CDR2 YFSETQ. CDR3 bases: TGCGCCAGCGGCCAGCTCCCAAATACGCAGTATTTT. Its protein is CASGQLPNTQYF.

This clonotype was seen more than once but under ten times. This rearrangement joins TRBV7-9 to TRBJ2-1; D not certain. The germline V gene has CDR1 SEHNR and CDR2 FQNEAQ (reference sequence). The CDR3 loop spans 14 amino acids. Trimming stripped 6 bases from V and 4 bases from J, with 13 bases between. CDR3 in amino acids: CASSGSLQYNEQFF. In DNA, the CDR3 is TGTGCCAGCAGTGGCTCCCTACAATACAATGAGCAGTTCTTC. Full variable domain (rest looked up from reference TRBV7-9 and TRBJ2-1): DTGVSQNPRHKITKRGQNVTFRCDPISEHNRLYWYRQTLGQGPEFLTYFQNEAQLEKSRLLSDRFSAERPKGSFSTLEIQRTEQGDSAMYLCASSGSLQYNEQFFGPGTRLTVL.

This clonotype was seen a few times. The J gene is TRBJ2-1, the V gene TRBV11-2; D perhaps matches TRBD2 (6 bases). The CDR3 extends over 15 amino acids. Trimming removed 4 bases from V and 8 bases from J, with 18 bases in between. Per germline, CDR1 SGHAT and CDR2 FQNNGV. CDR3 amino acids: CASSWRVTGRDEQFF. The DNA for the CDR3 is TGTGCCAGCAGCTGGAGGGTTACGGGACGGGATGAGCAGTTCTTC. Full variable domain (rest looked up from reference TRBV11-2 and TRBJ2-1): EAGVAQSPRYKIIEKRQSVAFWCNPISGHATLYWYQQILGQGPKLLIQFQNNGVVDDSQLPKDRFSAERLKGVDSTLKIQPAKLEDSAVYLCASSWRVTGRDEQFFGPGTRLTVL.

The CDR3 is CASSLGPPRQPLEAFF. CDR3 DNA: TGTGCCAGCAGCTTAGGTCCCCCCAGACAGCCCTTAGAAGCTTTCTTT. The chain links TRBV7-2 to TRBJ1-1; D may be TRBD1 (5 bases). Trimming took off 1 base at V and 8 bases at J, with 20 bases between the two ends. In germline, CDR1 is SGHTA, CDR2 FQGNSA. The CDR3 has 16 residues.

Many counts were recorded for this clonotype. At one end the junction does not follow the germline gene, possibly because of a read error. The CDR3: CASGAYNEQFF. In DNA, the CDR3 is TGTGCCAGCGGGGCCTACAATGAGCAGTTCTTC. The chain has TRBV5-1 and TRBJ2-1; 7 bases align to TRBD2. Germline-derived CDR1 and CDR2 are SGHRS and YFSETQ. The CDR3 loop spans 11 amino acids.

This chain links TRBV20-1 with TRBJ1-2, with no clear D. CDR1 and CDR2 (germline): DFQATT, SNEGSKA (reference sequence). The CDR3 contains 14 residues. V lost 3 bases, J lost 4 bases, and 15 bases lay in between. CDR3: CSARDPGAGYGYTF. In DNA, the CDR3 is TGCAGTGCTAGGGATCCCGGCGCGGGCTATGGCTACACCTTC.

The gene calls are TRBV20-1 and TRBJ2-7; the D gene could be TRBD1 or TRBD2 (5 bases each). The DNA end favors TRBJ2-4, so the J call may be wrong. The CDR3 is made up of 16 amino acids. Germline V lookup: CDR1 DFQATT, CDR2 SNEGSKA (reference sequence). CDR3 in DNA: TGCAGTGCTAGAGTAGTGGGGGAGAAGACACATGGCATTCAGTACTTC. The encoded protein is CSARVVGEKTHGIQYF.

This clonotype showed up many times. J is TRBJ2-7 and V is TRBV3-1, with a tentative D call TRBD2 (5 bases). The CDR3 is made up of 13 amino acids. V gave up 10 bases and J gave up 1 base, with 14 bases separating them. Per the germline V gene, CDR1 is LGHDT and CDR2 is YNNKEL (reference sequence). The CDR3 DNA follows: TGTGCCACCTCGCCGGGATCGTCCTACGAGCAGTACTTC. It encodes CATSPGSSYEQYF.

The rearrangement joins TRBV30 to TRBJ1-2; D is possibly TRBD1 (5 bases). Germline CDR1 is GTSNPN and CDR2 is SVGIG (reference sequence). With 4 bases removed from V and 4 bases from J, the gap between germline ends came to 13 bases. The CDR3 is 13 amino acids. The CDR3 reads CAWTPEGPYGYTF. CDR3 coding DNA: TGTGCCTGGACCCCAGAGGGACCCTATGGCTACACCTTC.

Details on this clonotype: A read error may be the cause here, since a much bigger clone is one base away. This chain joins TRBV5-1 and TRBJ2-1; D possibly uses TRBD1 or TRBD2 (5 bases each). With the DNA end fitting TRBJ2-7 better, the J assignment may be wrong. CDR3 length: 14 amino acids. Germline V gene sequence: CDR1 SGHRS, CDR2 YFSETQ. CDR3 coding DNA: TGCGCCAGCAGCCCCCGGGACGGCTACAATGAGCAGTACTTC. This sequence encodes CASSPRDGYNEQYF.